The 17 T cell receptor beta chains below come from one sample, sequenced in a study of cytomegalovirus exposure and HLA in healthy donors. Primers included in the PCR were 60 Vbeta and 13 Jbeta primers. TCRdb keeps only in-frame clones here, not all; method: immunoSEQ multiplex PCR. This table has about 150,000 clones, 60% to 75% appearing once. Sequenced material: PBMCs. These receptors all come from a man younger than 35 in good health and CMV-seronegative.

The CDR3 DNA is TGCGCCAGCAGCCAGACCCCTTCGCCCCGGGACTATGGCTACACCTTC. Residues: CASSQTPSPRDYGYTF. V and J are TRBV5-1 and TRBJ1-2, with no clear D. CDR1 is SGHRS and CDR2 is YFSETQ in the germline V gene. The V gene lost 4 bases and the J gene lost 3 bases, with 19 bases spanning the gap. The CDR3 is 16 amino acids.

Comments on this clone: Distinct nucleotide sequences in the sample also encode this CDR3. The rearrangement joins TRBV6-1 to TRBJ1-2, with 9 bases matching TRBD1. Germline V gives CDR1 MNHNS, CDR2 SASEGT. This CDR3 is 15 amino acids long. V lost 6 bases to trimming and J lost 0 bases; unmatched junction nucleotides: 5. The DNA for the CDR3 is TGTGCCAGCAGACAGGGGGCTCCAGCTAACTATGGCTACACCTTC. Amino acid sequence: CASRQGAPANYGYTF.

The genes are TRBV13 and TRBJ2-7; 7 positions match TRBD2. The CDR3 totals 15 residues. Germline V lookup: CDR1 PRHDT, CDR2 FYEKMQ (reference sequence). Losses at the gene ends were 5 bases for V and 7 bases for J; bases not matched to a gene: 14. CDR3 sequence: CASSERRLAEGEQYF. DNA of the CDR3: TGTGCCAGCAGCGAGAGGCGGCTAGCGGAGGGAGAGCAGTACTTC.

CDR3 in amino acids: CASSYGADKHQPQHF. The CDR3 coding sequence is TGTGCCAGCAGTTACGGGGCAGACAAACATCAGCCCCAGCATTTT. The gene calls are TRBV6-6 and TRBJ1-5, with D maybe TRBD1 (5 bases). CDR3 length: 15 residues. The V end lost 2 bases, the J end lost 5 bases, and 13 bases lay between the germline ends. The germline V gene encodes CDR1 MNHNY and CDR2 SVGAGI (reference sequence).

The chain joins TRBV7-2 to TRBJ2-1, with TRBD2 matching 11 bases. With V trimmed by 4 bases and J by 10 bases, 12 bases remained unmatched. Germline V gives CDR1 SGHTA, CDR2 FQGNSA. The CDR3 spans 16 residues. CDR3 bases: TGTGCCAGCAGCTGGGGTACTAGCGGGGGCGCTGGGGAGCAGTTCTTC. The encoded protein is CASSWGTSGGAGEQFF.

This clone was seen a few times. The chain employs TRBV7-2 and TRBJ2-5; D unresolved. Germline CDR1 reads SGHTA; CDR2 reads FQGNSA. CDR3 size: 15 residues. Trimming took off 1 base at V and 7 bases at J, with 16 bases between the two ends. The CDR3 spells CASSLGSVLNPTQYF. In nucleotides, the CDR3 is TGTGCCAGCAGCTTAGGCAGCGTACTTAACCCGACCCAGTACTTC.

The chain combines TRBV28 with TRBJ2-1; 14 bases line up with TRBD2. The CDR3 length is 15 residues. V shed 8 bases and J 8 bases; nucleotides not matched to a gene: 8. Germline CDR1 and CDR2: MDHEN and SYDVKM. The CDR3 nucleotides are TGTGCCAGCGGATTGACTAGCGGGGGGGGTTATGAGCAGTTCTTC. Protein product: CASGLTSGGGYEQFF.

The rearrangement joins TRBV5-1 to TRBJ1-6, with TRBD1 matching 7 bases. The CDR3 contains 17 residues. The J segment lost 7 bases and the V segment lost 2 bases, leaving 12 bases of the junction unmatched. CDR1 and CDR2 (germline): SGHRS, YFSETQ. CDR3 residues: CASSFDRVLSRNSPLHF. For the CDR3, the DNA is TGCGCCAGCAGCTTCGACAGGGTCCTATCCCGGAATTCACCCCTCCACTTT.

The table lists this clone with a count of one. As DNA, the CDR3 is TGTGCCAGCAGCTTGGGAATGGAGGGACTAGCGGGGAGCACAGATACGCAGTATTTT. Protein product: CASSLGMEGLAGSTDTQYF. The chain has TRBV5-4 and TRBJ2-3; 13 positions match TRBD2. CDR3 length: 19 residues. Germline V lookup: CDR1 SGHNT, CDR2 YYREEE (reference sequence). The V segment lost 0 bases and the J segment 0 bases; nucleotides outside the gene matches: 7. The whole variable domain, remainder taken from reference TRBV5-4 and TRBJ2-3, is ETGVTQSPTHLIKTRGQQVTLRCSSQSGHNTVSWYQQALGQGPQFIFQYYREEENGRGNFPPRFSGLQFPNYSSELNVNALELDDSALYLCASSLGMEGLAGSTDTQYFGPGTRLTVL.

The rearrangement joins TRBV25-1 to TRBJ2-2, with 9 positions matching TRBD1. J lost 4 bases, V lost 3 bases, and 6 bases had no gene match. This CDR3 region has 16 residues. From germline, CDR1 is MGHDK and CDR2 SYGVNS. CDR3 protein: CASSERRDRVTGELFF. The CDR3 DNA reads as TGTGCCAGCAGTGAGCGCCGGGACAGGGTCACCGGGGAGCTGTTTTTT.

This clone came up a few times. This sample also contains other DNA sequences that code for the same CDR3. V is TRBV5-1 and J is TRBJ1-4, with TRBD1 identical over 8 bases. CDR3 size: 14 residues. The V gene end was trimmed by 2 bases and the J gene end by 5 bases; junction bases not matched to a gene: 2. Germline lookup yields CDR1 SGHRS and CDR2 YFSETQ. CDR3 nucleotide sequence: TGCGCCAGCAGCTTAGGACAGGGCAATGAAAAACTGTTTTTT. This translates into CASSLGQGNEKLFF.

The chain carries TRBV27 and TRBJ2-7; 8 nucleotides line up with TRBD1. Germline V gene data show CDR1 as MNHEY and CDR2 as SMNVEV (reference sequence). V lost 8 bases and J lost 0; bases outside the gene matches: 9. There are 15 residues in the CDR3. For the CDR3, the DNA is TGTGCCAGCTCGTCCGGGACAGGTAACTCCTACGAGCAGTACGTC. Translated: CASSSGTGNSYEQYV.

The chain carries TRBV7-8 and TRBJ1-2, with 9 bases matching TRBD1. Trimming cost V 5 bases and J 2 bases; bases outside gene matches: 3. Germline values: CDR1 SGHVS, CDR2 FQNEAQ. This CDR3 comprises 14 residues. The CDR3 bases are TGTGCCAGCAGCGGGGGACAGGGAAACTATGGCTACACCTTC. Its translation: CASSGGQGNYGYTF.

The chain employs TRBV11-2 and TRBJ2-2; TRBD1 aligns across 8 bases. The CDR3 extends over 15 amino acids. CDR1 and CDR2 (germline): SGHAT, FQNNGV. V was pared by 4 bases and J by 9 bases, with 10 bases of the junction left unmatched. CDR3 in amino acids: CASSYRGQAGRELFF. CDR3 DNA sequence: TGTGCCAGCAGCTACCGGGGACAGGCGGGACGGGAGCTGTTTTTT.

The CDR3 DNA follows: TGTGCCAGCAGCCGCGACAGGGGTTTGTCAAACACCATATATTTT. This sequence encodes CASSRDRGLSNTIYF. The chain employs TRBV5-4 and TRBJ1-3; 8 positions match TRBD1. This CDR3 has 15 residues. Per germline, CDR1 SGHNT and CDR2 YYREEE (reference sequence). With 4 bases clipped from V and 6 bases from J, the junction kept 9 bases outside the gene matches. Supplemented by reference TRBV5-4 and TRBJ1-3, the full variable domain reads ETGVTQSPTHLIKTRGQQVTLRCSSQSGHNTVSWYQQALGQGPQFIFQYYREEENGRGNFPPRFSGLQFPNYSSELNVNALELDDSALYLCASSRDRGLSNTIYFGEGSWLTVV.

V usage is TRBV11-2 and J usage is TRBJ1-4; 10 nucleotides match TRBD1. The CDR3 is made up of 17 amino acids. V shed 3 bases, J shed 6 bases, and the junction held 10 bases outside the gene matches. Germline lookup yields CDR1 SGHAT and CDR2 FQNNGV. CDR3: CASSFRTRGTGDEKLFF. DNA for the CDR3: TGTGCCAGCAGCTTCCGCACCCGCGGGACAGGGGATGAAAAACTGTTTTTT.

CDR3 loop: CASSEWGDRYNSPLHF. The CDR3 nucleotides read TGTGCCAGCAGTGAATGGGGGGACAGATATAATTCACCCCTCCACTTT. The rearrangement links TRBV25-1 to TRBJ1-6; 7 positions match TRBD1. This CDR3 contains 16 residues. V was pared by 1 base and J by 4 bases, with 4 bases of the junction left unmatched. Per germline, CDR1 MGHDK and CDR2 SYGVNS.